This TCR beta chain is drawn from a study of OX40 agonist ivuxolimab in advanced cancers. With regard to the full study: Ivuxolimab, which targeted the costimulatory receptor OX40 (CD134), was an agonistic, fully human IgG2 monoclonal antibody. Patients were allowed to have had prior anti-PD-1, anti-PD-L1 or anti-CTLA-4 therapy, and more than 30% of the dose-escalation patients had previously received checkpoint inhibitors. Of the approximately 50 dose-escalation patients, hepatocellular carcinoma was present in about 20, melanoma in around 15, renal cell carcinoma in 9 and head and neck cancer in 9. Intravenous ivuxolimab was administered to patients every 2 weeks at six dose levels: 0.01, 0.1, 0.3, 1.5, 3 and 10 mg/kg. A male proportion of 82.7% and a mean age of 60 years, ranging from about 23 to 79, were recorded for the dose-escalation cohort. The paper reports the monotherapy dose-escalation portion (N of about 56 patients) of the phase I ivuxolimab trial. Three dose-escalation patients achieved partial responses, one with hepatocellular carcinoma and two with cutaneous melanoma. The purpose of peripheral TCRbeta sequencing was to test whether ivuxolimab changed TCR sequence diversity and led to clonal T-cell expansion.

Findings and caveats that apply to the study as a whole: After ivuxolimab, expanded clones were on average more numerous among CD8+ T cells than among CD4+ T cells. At doses of 0.1 to 3.0 mg/kg, clonal expansion of both CD4+ and CD8+ T cells in blood was seen between baseline and week 6. Antigen specificity was not determined for the clonally expanded peripheral T cells. In the 0.1-3.0 mg/kg groups, partial responders had among the lowest normalized peripheral clonal expansion, particularly in CD8+ T cells. Low levels of normalized T-cell clonal expansion were also shown by some nonresponding patients.

Patients with a history of autoimmune disease or receiving systemic immunosuppression were excluded from the trial. In every dose cohort, peripheral blood was drawn for TCR sequencing at baseline, cycle 4 day 1, and cycle 7 day 1. Samples were obtained from an open-label, multicenter, first-in-human phase I dose-escalation trial of ivuxolimab. Adults with locally advanced or metastatic head and neck squamous cell, hepatocellular, melanoma or renal cell carcinoma were enrolled in the trial. Before TCR sequencing, CD4+ T cells and CD8+ T cells from peripheral blood were sorted into separate populations. V and J are truncated by 4 bases and 3 bases respectively, leaving an intervening sequence of 10 bases. The germline V gene supplies CDR1 MNHNS and CDR2 SASEGT. The CDR3 measures 14 amino acids from cysteine to phenylalanine. Left in the record is the CDR3 DNA by itself, 42 bases read in frame from the first base.

Of note for this clone: There is no known antigen for this receptor. Base-call qualities are not available, and no considerably larger clone is one nucleotide away.

To sequence the TCRbeta CDR3 region, genomic DNA was isolated from the sorted cells. TCRbeta CDR3 regions were sequenced using the immunoSEQ Assay. TCRdb provides this immuneACCESS table in a form limited to in-frame rearrangements. Some clones are lacking; in checked studies, under half of them reflect an unresolved V gene, and why the rest are absent is not known. This sample is represented by approximately 69,000 clones; about 82% of them were singletons. Less than 6.5% of the sample comes from the top ten. The receptor comes from an adult with an advanced solid tumor such as melanoma, head and neck, liver or kidney cancer. The V and J segments used are TRBV6-1 and TRBJ1-5, with the D gene not clear enough to name. The starting material was CD4+ or CD8+ T cells sorted from blood, obtained in a trial of the OX40 agonist ivuxolimab. The CDR3 region has the sequence CASSGSGVNQPQHF. Read as DNA, the sequence is TGTGCCAGCAGTGGTTCTGGAGTCAATCAGCCCCAGCATTTT.